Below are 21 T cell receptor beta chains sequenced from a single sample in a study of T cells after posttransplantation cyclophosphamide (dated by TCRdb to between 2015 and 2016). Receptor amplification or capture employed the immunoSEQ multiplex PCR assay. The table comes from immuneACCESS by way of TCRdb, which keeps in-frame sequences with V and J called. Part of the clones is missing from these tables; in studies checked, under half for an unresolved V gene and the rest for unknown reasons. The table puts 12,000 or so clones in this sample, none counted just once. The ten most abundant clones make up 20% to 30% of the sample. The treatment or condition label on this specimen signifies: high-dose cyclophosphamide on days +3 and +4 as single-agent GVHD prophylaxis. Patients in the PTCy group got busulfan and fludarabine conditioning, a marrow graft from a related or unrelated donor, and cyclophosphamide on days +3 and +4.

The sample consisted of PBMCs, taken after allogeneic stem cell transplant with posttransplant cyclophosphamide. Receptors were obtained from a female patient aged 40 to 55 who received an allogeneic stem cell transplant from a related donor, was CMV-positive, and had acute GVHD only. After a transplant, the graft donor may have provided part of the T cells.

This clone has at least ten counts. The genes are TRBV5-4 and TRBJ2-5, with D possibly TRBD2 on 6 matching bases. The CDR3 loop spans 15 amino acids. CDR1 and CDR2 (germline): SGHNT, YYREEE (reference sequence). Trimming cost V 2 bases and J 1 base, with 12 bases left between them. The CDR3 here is CASSFGGAPQETQYF. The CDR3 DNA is TGTGCCAGCAGCTTCGGCGGGGCTCCCCAAGAGACCCAGTACTTC.

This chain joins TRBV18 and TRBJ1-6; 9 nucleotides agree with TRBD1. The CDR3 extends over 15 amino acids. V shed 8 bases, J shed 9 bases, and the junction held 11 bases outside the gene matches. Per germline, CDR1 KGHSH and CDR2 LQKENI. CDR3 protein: CASPSLGQGSSPLHF. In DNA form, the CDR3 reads TGTGCCAGCCCATCTTTGGGACAGGGTTCTTCACCCCTCCACTTT.

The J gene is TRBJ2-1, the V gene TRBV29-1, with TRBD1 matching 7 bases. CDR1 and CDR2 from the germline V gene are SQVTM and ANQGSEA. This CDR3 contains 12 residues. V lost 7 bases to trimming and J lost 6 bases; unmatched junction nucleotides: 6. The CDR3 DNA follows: TGCAGCGCAAGACAGGGACCCAATGAGCAGTTCTTC. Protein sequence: CSARQGPNEQFF.

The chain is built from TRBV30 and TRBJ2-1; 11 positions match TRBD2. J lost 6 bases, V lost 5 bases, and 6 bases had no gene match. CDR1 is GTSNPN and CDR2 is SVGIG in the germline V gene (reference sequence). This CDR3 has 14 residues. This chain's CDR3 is CAWGAGTSGNEQFF. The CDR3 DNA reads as TGTGCCTGGGGGGCCGGGACTAGCGGCAATGAGCAGTTCTTC.

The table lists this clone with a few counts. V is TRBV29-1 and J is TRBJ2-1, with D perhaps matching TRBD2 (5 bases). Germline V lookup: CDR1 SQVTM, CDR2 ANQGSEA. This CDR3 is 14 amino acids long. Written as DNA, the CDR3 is TGCACCATAACCTCTAGCTACGGGTACAATGAGCAGTTCTTC. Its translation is CTITSSYGYNEQFF.

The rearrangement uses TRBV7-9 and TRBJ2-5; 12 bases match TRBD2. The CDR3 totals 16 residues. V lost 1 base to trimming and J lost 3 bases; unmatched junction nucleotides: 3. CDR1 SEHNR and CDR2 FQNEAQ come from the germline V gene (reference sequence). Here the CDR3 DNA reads TGTGCCAGCAGCTTAGTGACTAGCGGGGGCAAAGAGACCCAGTACTTC. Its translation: CASSLVTSGGKETQYF.

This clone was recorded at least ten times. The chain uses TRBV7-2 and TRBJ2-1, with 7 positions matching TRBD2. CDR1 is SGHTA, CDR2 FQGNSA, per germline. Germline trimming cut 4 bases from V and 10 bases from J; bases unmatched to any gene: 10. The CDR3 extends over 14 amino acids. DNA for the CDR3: TGTGCCAGCAGCTCCTACGACCAAGCGGGAGAGCAGTTCTTC. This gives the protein CASSSYDQAGEQFF.

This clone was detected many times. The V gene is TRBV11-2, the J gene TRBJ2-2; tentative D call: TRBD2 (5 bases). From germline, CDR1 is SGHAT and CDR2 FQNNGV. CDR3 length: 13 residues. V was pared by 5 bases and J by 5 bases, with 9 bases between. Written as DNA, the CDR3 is TGTGCCAGCAGCCCACAGCGGACCGGGGAGCTGTTTTTT. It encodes CASSPQRTGELFF.

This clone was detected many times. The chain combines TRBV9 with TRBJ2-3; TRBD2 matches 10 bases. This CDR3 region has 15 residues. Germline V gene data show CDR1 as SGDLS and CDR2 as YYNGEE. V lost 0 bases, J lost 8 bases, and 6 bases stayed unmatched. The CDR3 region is CASSVGAGGLITQYF. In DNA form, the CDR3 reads TGTGCCAGCAGCGTAGGAGCGGGAGGGCTTATTACGCAGTATTTT. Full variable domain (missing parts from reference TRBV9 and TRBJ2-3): DSGVTQTPKHLITATGQRVTLRCSPRSGDLSVYWYQQSLDQGLQFLIQYYNGEERAKGNILERFSAQQFPDLHSELNLSSLELGDSALYFCASSVGAGGLITQYFGPGTRLTVL.

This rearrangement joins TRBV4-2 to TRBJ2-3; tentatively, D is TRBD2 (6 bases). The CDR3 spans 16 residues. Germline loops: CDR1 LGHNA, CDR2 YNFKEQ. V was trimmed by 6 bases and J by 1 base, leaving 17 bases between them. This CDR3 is CASRNRGNKGTDTQYF. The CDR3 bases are TGTGCCAGCAGAAATCGGGGGAACAAGGGCACAGATACGCAGTATTTT.

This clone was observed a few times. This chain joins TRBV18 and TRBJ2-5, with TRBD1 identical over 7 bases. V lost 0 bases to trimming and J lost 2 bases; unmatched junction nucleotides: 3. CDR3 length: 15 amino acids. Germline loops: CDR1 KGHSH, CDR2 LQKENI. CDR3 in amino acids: CASSPPVQGQETQYF. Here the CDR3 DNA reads TGTGCCAGCTCACCACCGGTACAGGGGCAAGAGACCCAGTACTTC.

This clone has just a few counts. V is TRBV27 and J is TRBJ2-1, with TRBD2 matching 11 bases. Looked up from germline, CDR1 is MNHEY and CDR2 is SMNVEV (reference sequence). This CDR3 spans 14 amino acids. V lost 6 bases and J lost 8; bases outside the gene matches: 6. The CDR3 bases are TGTGCCAGCAGGCCTACTAGCGGGAGCCATGAGCAGTTCTTC. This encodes CASRPTSGSHEQFF.

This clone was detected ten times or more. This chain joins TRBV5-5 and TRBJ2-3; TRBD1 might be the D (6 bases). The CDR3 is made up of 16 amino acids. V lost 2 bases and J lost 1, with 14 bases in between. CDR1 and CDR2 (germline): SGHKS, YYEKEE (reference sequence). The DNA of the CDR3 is TGTGCCAGCAGCTTAAACAGGGTTTCTGGCACAGATACGCAGTATTTT. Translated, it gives CASSLNRVSGTDTQYF.

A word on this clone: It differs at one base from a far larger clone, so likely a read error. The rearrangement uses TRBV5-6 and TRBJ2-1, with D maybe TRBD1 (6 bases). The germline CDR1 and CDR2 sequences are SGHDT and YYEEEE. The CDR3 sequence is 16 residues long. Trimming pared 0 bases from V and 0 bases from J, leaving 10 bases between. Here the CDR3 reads CASSLGGTPSYNEQFF. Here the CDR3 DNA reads TGTGCCAGCAGCTTGGGTGGGACACCCTCCTACAATGAGCAGTTCTTC.

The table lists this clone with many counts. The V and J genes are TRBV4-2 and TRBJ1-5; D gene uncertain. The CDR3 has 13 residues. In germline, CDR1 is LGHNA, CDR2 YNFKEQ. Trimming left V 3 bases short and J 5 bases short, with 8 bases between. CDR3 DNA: TGTGCCAGCAGCCAGACATCCGATCAGCCCCAGCATTTT. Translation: CASSQTSDQPQHF.

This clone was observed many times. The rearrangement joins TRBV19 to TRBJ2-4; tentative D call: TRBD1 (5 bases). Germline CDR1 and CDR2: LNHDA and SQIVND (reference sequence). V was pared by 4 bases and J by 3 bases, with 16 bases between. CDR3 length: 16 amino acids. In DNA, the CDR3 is TGTGCCAGTAGTAAGGGCGGACAAGTCAACAAAAACATTCAGTACTTC. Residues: CASSKGGQVNKNIQYF.

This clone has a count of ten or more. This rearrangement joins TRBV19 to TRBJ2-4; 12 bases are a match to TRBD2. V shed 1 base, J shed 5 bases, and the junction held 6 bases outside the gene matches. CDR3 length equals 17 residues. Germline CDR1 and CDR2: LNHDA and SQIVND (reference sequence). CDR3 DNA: TGTGCCAGTAGTATAGTACCTAGCGGGAGGGTCGAAAACATTCAGTACTTC. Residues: CASSIVPSGRVENIQYF.

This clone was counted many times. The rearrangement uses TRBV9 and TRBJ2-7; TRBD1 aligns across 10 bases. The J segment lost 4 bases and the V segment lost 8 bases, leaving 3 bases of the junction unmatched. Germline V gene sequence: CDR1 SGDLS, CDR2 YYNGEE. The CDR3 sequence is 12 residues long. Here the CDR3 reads CASAGQGYEQYF. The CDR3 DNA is TGTGCCAGTGCGGGACAGGGGTACGAGCAGTACTTC.

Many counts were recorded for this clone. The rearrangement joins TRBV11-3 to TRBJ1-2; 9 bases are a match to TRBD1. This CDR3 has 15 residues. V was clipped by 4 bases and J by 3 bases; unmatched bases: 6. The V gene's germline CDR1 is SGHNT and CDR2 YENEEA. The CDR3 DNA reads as TGTGCCAGCAGCTCGCTACAGGGGGCCCACTATGGCTACACCTTC. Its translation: CASSSLQGAHYGYTF.

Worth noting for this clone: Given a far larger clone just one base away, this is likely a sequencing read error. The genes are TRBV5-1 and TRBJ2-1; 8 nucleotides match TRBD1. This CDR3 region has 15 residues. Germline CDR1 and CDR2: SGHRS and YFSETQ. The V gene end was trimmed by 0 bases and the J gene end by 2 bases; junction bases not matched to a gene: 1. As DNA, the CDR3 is TGCGCCAGCAGCTTGGGGACAGGGCCCTACAATGAGCAGTTCTTC. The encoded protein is CASSLGTGPYNEQFF.

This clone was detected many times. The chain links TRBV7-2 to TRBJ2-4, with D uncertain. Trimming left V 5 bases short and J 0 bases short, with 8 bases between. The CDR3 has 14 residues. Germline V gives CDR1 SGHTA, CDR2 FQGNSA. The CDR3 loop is CASSPTLAKNIQYF. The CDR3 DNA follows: TGTGCCAGCAGCCCGACTCTAGCCAAAAACATTCAGTACTTC.